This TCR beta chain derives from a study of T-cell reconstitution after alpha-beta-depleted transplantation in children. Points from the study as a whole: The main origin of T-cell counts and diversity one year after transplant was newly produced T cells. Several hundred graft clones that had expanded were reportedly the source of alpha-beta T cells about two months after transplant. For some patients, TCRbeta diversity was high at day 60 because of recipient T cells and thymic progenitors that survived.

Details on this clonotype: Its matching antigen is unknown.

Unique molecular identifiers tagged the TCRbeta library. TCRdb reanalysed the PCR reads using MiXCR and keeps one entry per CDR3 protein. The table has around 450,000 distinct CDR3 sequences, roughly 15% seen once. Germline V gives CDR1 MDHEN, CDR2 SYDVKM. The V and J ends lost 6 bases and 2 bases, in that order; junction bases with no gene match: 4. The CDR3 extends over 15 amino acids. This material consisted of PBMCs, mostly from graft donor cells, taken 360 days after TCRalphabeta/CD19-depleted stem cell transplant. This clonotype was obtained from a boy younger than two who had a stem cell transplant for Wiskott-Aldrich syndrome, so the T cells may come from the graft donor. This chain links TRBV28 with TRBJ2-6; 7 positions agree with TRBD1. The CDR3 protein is CASRPTGAGANVLTF. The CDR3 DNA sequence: TGTGCCAGCAGGCCCACAGGGGCTGGGGCCAACGTCCTGACTTTC. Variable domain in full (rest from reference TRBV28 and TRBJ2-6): DVKVTQSSRYLVKRTGEKVFLECVQDMDHENMFWYRQDPGLGLRLIYFSYDVKMKEKGDIPEGYSVSREKKERFSLILESASTNQTSMYLCASRPTGAGANVLTFGAGSRLTVL.